This T cell receptor beta chain was recovered during a study of blood T cell repertoires in COVID-19 (dated by TCRdb to between 2020 and 2021). Background on the whole study: Samples covering the acute and convalescent phases of COVID-19 were provided by collaborators in the United States, Italy and Spain. The dataset comprised deeply sampled blood TCRbeta repertoires from subjects exposed to, actively infected with, or recovered from COVID-19. The samples were drawn from two sources: the first 160 participants of the ongoing ImmuneRACE study, and some 1,300 subjects contributed by 6 global collaborators. The repertoires were released in a freely available public database meant as a resource for research on the immune response to SARS-CoV-2. The prospective study material was composed of cDNA or gDNA derived from T cells, B-cell-depleted T cells, or PBMCs. Where available, HLA class I and class II types were taken from metadata supplied by the sample provider and were not determined by assay-based typing. A de-identified subject ID, COVID-19 status, age in years and sex were almost always included in the sample metadata.

On the study overall, not on this receptor specifically: Clinical and demographic metadata were provided uncurated, with the amount varying by source and participant.

The CDR3 numbers 13 residues from cysteine through phenylalanine. The kept DNA is CDR3 alone, 39 bases in frame from the first base. CDR1 LGHDT and CDR2 YNNKEL are derived from the germline V gene (reference sequence). Enrolling through a virtual design, the prospective study's participants ranged in age from about 18 to 100 years and lived across 24 United States geographic areas. In the prospective study, participants were assigned to cohorts based on the clinical history participants reported in a screening survey and a study questionnaire. ImmuneRACE Cohort 3 recovered participants were defined by two consecutive negative NP/OP PCR tests, healthcare professional clearance, or symptom resolution. Each participant in the prospective study had whole blood, serum and a nasopharyngeal or oropharyngeal swab collected by mobile phlebotomists. Participants in the prospective study had the option to provide additional blood draws and questionnaires over a roughly 2-month period. Before DNA extraction, prospective study blood samples were shipped either frozen or at room temperature.

TCRbeta CDR3 regions were amplified from genomic DNA using the immunoSEQ Assay, a bias-controlled multiplex PCR. The authors processed their data as follows. Nucleated cell counts per sample were estimated from amplification of reference gene primers within the assay. To quantify the absolute abundance of each unique TCRbeta CDR3 rearrangement, sequence reads were collapsed and filtered. For each sample, productive Simpson clonality was calculated by taking the square root of Simpson's diversity index across productive rearrangements. What TCRdb holds here is the immuneACCESS table cut down to in-frame rearrangements. Part of the clones is not present; checked against another copy, under half of the missing clones reflect an unresolved V gene, and the others are unexplained. V, J and clone size were drawn from that table, and D and trimming were deduced from the DNA. This sample lists over 120,000 clones; roughly 78% were detected once. The ten largest clones add up to around 5.5% of the sample.

Regarding this clone: Which antigen it targets is not known. Its ends do not fully match the called genes, so a read error is possible.

The sequence links TRBV3-1 (or the pseudogene TRBV3-2) to TRBJ2-5, with a tentative D gene TRBD1 over 5 matching bases. This clonotype originated in a woman between 50 and 59 years old who had recovered from COVID-19. The sample consisted of PBMCs or T cells enriched from blood (not recorded which). Read as DNA, the sequence is TGTGCCAGCAGCCGGGGCCACCAGGAGACCCAGTACTTC. Its coded protein is CASSRGHQETQYF.